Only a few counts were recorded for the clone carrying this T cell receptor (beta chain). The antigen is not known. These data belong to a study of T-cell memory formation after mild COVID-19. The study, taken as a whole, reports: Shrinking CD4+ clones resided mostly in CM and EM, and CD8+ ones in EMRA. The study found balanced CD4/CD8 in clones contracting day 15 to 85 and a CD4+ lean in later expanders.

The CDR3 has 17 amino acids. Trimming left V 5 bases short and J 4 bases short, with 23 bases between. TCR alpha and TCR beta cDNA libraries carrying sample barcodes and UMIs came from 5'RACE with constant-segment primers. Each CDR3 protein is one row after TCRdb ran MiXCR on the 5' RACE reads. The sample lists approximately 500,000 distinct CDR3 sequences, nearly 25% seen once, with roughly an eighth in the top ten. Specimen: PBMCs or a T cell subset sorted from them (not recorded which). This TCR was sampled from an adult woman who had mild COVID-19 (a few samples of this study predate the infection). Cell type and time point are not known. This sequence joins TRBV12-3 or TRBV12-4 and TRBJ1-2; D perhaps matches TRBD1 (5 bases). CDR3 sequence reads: CASSPRGGPPFLYGYTF. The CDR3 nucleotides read TGTGCCAGCAGTCCACGGGGGGGACCTCCTTTCCTCTATGGCTACACCTTC.